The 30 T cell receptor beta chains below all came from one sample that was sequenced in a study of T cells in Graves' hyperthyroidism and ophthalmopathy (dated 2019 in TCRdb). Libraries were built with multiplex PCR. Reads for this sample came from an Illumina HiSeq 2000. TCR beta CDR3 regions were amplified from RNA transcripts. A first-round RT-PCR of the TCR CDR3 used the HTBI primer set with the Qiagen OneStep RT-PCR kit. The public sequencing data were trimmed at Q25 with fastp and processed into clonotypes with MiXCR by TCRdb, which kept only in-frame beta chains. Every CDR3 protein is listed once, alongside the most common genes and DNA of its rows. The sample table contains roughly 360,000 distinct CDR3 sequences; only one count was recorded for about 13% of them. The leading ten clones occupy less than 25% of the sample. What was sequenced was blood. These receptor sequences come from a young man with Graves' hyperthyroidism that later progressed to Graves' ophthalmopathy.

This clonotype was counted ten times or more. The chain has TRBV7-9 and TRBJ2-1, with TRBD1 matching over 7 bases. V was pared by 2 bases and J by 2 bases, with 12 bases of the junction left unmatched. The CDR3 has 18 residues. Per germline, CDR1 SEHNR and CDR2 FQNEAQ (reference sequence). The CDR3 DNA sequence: TGTGCCAGCAGCTTACCGAGGGCTGGGACAGCCGCCTACAATGAGCAGTTCTTC. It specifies CASSLPRAGTAAYNEQFF.

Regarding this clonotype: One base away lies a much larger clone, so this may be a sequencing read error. CDR3 amino acids: CASSSRDKDSPLHF. The CDR3 nucleotides read TGTGCCAGCAGCTCAAGGGACAAGGATTCACCCCTCCACTTT. This chain links TRBV11-3 with TRBJ1-6; tentatively, D is TRBD1 (6 bases). V gave up 4 bases and J gave up 8 bases, with 12 bases separating them. CDR3 length: 14 amino acids. In germline, CDR1 is SGHNT, CDR2 YENEEA.

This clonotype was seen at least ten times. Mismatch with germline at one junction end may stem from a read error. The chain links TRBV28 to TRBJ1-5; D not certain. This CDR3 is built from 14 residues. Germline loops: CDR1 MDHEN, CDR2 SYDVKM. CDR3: CASTLGTGNQPQHF. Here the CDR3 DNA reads TGTGCCAGCACTTTAGGAACGGGGAATCAGCCCCAGCATTTT.

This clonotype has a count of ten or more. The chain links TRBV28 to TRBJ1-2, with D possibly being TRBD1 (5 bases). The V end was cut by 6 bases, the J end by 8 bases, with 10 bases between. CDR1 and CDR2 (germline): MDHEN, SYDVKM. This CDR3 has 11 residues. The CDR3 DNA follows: TGTGCCAGCAGCTCAGGGTTCGGCTACACCTTC. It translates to CASSSGFGYTF.

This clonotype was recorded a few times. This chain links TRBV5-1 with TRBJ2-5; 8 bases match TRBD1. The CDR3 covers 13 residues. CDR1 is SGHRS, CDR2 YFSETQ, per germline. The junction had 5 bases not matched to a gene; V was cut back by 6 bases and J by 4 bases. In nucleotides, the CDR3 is TGCGCCAGCACGTCAGGGGGCGGAGAGACCCAGTACTTC. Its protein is CASTSGGGETQYF.

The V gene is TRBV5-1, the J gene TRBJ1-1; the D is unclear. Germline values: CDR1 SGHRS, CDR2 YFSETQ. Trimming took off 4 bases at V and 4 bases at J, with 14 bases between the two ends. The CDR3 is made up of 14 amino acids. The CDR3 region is CASSLGILGTEAFF. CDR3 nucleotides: TGCGCCAGCAGCCTCGGGATTTTGGGCACTGAAGCTTTCTTT.

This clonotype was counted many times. CDR3 DNA sequence: TGTGCCAGCAGCTCGGACAGGGTGGACAATGAGCAGTTCTTC. This gives the protein CASSSDRVDNEQFF. The gene calls are TRBV7-9 and TRBJ2-1; 8 bases line up with TRBD1. V trimming: 4 bases; J trimming: 5 bases; junction bases outside the gene matches: 4. Germline loops: CDR1 SEHNR, CDR2 FQNEAQ (reference sequence). This CDR3 has 14 amino acids.

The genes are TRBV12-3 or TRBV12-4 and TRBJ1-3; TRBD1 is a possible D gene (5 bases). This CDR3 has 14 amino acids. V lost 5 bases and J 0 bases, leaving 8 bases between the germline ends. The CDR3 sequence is CASSPTVSGNTIYF. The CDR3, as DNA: TGTGCCAGCAGTCCGACAGTCTCTGGAAACACCATATATTTT.

The CDR3 coding sequence is TGTGCCAGCAGCCCGTACGGGGGGGCCGAGACCCAGTACTTC. Its protein product is CASSPYGGAETQYF. This chain joins TRBV5-4 and TRBJ2-5; TRBD2 matches at 8 bases. J lost 5 bases, V lost 4 bases, and 7 bases had no gene match. The germline V gene encodes CDR1 SGHNT and CDR2 YYREEE (reference sequence). CDR3 size: 14 residues.

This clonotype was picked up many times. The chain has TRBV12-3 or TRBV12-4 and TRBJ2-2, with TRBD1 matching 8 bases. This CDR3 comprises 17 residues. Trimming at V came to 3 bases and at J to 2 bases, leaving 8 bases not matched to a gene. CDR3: CASSFIRTGRNTGELFF. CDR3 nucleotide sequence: TGTGCCAGCAGTTTCATAAGGACAGGGCGTAACACCGGGGAGCTGTTTTTT.

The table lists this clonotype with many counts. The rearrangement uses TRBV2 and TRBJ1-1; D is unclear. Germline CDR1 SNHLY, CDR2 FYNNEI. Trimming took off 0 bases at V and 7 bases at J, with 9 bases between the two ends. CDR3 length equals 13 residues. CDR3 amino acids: CASSEARQGEAFF. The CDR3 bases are TGTGCCAGCAGTGAAGCCCGACAAGGTGAAGCTTTCTTT.

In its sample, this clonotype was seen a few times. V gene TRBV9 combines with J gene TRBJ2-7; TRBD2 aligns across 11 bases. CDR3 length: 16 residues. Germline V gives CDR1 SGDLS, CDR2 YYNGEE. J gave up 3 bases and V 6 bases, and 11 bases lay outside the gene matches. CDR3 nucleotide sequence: TGTGCCAGCACTCCCTCTAGCGGGGGGCTCTTCTACGAGCAGTACTTC. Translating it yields CASTPSSGGLFYEQYF.

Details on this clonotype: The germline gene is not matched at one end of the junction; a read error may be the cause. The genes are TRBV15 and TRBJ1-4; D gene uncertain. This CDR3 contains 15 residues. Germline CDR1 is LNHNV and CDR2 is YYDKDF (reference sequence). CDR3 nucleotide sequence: TGTGCCACCAGCGCCCGGGGAGCCACTAAAGAAAAACTGTTTTTT. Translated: CATSARGATKEKLFF.

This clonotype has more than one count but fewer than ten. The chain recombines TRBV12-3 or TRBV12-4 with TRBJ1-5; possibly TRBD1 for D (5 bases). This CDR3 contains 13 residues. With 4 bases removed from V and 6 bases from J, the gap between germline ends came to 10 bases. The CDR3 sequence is CASSYGGSQPQHF. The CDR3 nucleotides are TGTGCCAGCAGTTATGGGGGGAGTCAGCCCCAGCATTTT.

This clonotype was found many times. The CDR3 protein is CASSMIRGGQPQHF. The CDR3 nucleotides are TGTGCCAGCAGTATGATCAGGGGCGGTCAGCCCCAGCATTTT. The rearrangement joins TRBV28 to TRBJ1-5; D may be TRBD1 (6 bases). The V end was cut by 5 bases, the J end by 6 bases, with 14 bases between. This CDR3 has 14 amino acids. The germline V gene encodes CDR1 MDHEN and CDR2 SYDVKM.

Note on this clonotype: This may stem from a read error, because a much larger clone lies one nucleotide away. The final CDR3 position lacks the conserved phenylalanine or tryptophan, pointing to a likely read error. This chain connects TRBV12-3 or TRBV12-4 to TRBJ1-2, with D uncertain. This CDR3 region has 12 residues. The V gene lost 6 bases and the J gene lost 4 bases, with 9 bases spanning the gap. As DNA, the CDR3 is TGTGCCAGCAGCACGGACGGCTATGGCTACACCCTC. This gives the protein CASSTDGYGYTL.

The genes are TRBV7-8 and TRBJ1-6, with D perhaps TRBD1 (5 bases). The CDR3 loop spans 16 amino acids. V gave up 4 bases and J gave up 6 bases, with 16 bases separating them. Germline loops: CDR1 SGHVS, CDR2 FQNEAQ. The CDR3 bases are TGTGCCAGCAGCTCAGACAGTACGTCCCCTAATTCACCCCTCCACTTT. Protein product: CASSSDSTSPNSPLHF.

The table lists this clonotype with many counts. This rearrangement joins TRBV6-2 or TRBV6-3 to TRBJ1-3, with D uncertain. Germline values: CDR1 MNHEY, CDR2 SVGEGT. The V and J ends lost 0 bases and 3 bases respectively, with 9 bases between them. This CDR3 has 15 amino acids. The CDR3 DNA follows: TGTGCCAGCAGTTACTCGACCGGTTTTGGAAACACCATATATTTT. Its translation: CASSYSTGFGNTIYF.

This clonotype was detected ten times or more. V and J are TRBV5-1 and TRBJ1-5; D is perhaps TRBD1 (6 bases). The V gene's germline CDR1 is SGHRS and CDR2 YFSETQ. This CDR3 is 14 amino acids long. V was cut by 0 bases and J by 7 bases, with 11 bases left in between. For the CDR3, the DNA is TGCGCCAGCAGCTTGGGGGGGCTCGGGCAGCCCCAGCATTTT. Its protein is CASSLGGLGQPQHF.

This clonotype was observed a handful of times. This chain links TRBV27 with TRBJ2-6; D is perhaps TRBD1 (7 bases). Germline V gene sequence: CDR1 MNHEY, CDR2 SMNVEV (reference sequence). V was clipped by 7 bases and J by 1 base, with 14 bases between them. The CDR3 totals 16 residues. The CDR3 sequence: CASTLRGRSGANVLTF. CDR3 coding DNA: TGTGCCAGCACCCTCAGGGGGAGGTCTGGGGCCAACGTCCTGACTTTC.

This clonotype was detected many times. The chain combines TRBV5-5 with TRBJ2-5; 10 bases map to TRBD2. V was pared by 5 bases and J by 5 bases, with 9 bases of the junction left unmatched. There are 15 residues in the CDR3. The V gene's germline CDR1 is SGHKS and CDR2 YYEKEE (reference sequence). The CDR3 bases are TGTGCCAGCAGGAGGGCTAGCGGGGGCTCGGAGACCCAGTACTTC. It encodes CASRRASGGSETQYF.

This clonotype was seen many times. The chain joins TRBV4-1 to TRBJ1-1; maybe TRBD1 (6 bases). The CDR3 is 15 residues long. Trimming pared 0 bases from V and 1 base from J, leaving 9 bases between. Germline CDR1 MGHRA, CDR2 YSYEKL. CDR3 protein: CASSQDQGQNTEAFF. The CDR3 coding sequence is TGCGCCAGCAGCCAAGATCAGGGGCAGAACACTGAAGCTTTCTTT.

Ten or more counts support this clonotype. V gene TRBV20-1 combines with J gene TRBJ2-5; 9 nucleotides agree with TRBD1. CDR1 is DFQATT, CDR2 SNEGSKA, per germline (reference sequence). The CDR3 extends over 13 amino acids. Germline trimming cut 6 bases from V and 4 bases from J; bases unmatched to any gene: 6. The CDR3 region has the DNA TGCAGTGCGGCTACAGGGGGCGGAGAGACCCAGTACTTC. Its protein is CSAATGGGETQYF.

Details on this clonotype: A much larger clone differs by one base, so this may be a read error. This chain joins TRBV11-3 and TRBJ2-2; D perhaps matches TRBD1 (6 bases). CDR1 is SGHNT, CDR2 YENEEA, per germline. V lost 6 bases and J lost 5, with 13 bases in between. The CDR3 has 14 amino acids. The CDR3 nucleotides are TGTGCCAGCAGATATAGCAGGGGTACCGGGGAGCTGTTTTTT. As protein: CASRYSRGTGELFF.

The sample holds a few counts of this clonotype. In DNA form, the CDR3 reads TGCAGCGCCAGTGGGGTGTTTGCAAACTATGGCTACACCTTC. This encodes CSASGVFANYGYTF. The chain couples TRBV20-1 to TRBJ1-2; D call uncertain. The CDR3 length is 14 residues. Germline V gene data show CDR1 as DFQATT and CDR2 as SNEGSKA (reference sequence).

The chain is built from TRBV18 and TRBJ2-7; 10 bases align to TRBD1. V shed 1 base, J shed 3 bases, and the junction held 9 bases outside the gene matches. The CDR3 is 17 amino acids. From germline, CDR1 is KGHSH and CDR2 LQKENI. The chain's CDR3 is CASSPRWSTGGNYEQYF. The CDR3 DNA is TGTGCCAGCTCACCACGGTGGTCGACAGGGGGCAACTACGAGCAGTACTTC.

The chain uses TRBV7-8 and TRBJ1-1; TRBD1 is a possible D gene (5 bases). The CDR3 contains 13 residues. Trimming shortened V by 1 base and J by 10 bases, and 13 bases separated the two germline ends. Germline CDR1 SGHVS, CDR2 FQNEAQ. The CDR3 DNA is TGTGCCAGCAGCTTAGGGGCAGGGATAGGAGCTTTCTTT. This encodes CASSLGAGIGAFF.

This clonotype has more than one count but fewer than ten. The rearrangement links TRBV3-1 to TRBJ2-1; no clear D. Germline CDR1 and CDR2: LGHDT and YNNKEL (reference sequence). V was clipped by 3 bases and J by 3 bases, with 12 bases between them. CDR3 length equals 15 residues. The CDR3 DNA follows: TGTGCCAGCAGCCAGGCGCCAATCGGCTACAATGAGCAGTTCTTC. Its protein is CASSQAPIGYNEQFF.

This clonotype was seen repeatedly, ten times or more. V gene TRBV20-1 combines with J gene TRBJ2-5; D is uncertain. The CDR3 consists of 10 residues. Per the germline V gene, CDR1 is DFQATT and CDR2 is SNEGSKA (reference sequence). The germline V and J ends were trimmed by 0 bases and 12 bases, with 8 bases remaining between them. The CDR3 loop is CSARDRPEYF. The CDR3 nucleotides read TGCAGTGCTAGAGATAGGCCAGAGTACTTC.

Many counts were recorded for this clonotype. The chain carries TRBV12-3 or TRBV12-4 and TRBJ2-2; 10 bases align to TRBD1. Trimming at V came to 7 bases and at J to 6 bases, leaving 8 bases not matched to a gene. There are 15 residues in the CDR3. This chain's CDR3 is CASTKGQGIAGELFF. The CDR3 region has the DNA TGTGCCAGCACCAAGGGACAGGGGATTGCCGGGGAGCTGTTTTTT.